These 6 T cell receptor beta chains originate from one sample sequenced in a study of T-cell reconstitution after alpha-beta-depleted transplantation in children. Preparing the TCRbeta library involved the use of unique molecular identifiers. TCRdb recomputed calls from the PCR reads with MiXCR, one row per CDR3 protein. Of some 400,000 distinct CDR3 sequences in the sample, about a fifth were seen once. Material: PBMCs from the stem cell graft donor, obtained from the stem cell graft. Source of these receptors: a human donor who donated a stem cell graft to a child with acute myeloid leukemia.

V usage is TRBV5-1 and J usage is TRBJ1-1, with D possibly being TRBD1 (6 bases). Between the trimmed V and J ends, which lost 6 bases and 5 bases, there was a span of 17 bases. The CDR3 consists of 14 residues. Looked up from germline, CDR1 is SGHRS and CDR2 is YFSETQ. The CDR3 DNA follows: TGCGCCAGCACCCTGACAGAAAGGGGGACTGAAGCTTTCTTT. Translating it yields CASTLTERGTEAFF.

The chain combines TRBV27 with TRBJ2-7; D not certain. The V end lost 4 bases, the J end lost 1 base, and 8 bases lay between the germline ends. CDR3 length equals 13 residues. The germline V gene has CDR1 MNHEY and CDR2 SMNVEV (reference sequence). CDR3 loop: CASSSPESYEQYF. The CDR3 DNA is TGTGCCAGCAGTTCCCCTGAATCCTACGAGCAGTACTTC.

This clonotype was recorded at least ten times. This sequence joins TRBV29-1 and TRBJ2-3; D perhaps matches TRBD2 (5 bases). The V end was cut by 4 bases, the J end by 2 bases, with 10 bases between. The germline gives CDR1 SQVTM, CDR2 ANQGSEA. This CDR3 has 13 residues. This CDR3 is CSVGAEFTDTQYF. The CDR3 DNA is TGCAGCGTTGGAGCGGAGTTCACAGATACGCAGTATTTT.

This clonotype was seen a few times. The chain recombines TRBV6-1 with TRBJ2-3; TRBD2 is a possible D gene (6 bases). Germline V lookup: CDR1 MNHNS, CDR2 SASEGT. CDR3 size: 15 residues. V was cut by 6 bases and J by 4 bases, with 17 bases left in between. DNA for the CDR3: TGTGCCAGCAGGGGGGTTGCGGGAATCGCAGATACGCAGTATTTT. This sequence encodes CASRGVAGIADTQYF.

This clonotype came up many times. This sequence joins TRBV20-1 and TRBJ2-1, with D uncertain. V shed 2 bases and J shed 9 bases, with 8 bases lying between them. CDR1 and CDR2 from the germline V gene are DFQATT and SNEGSKA (reference sequence). The CDR3 totals 11 residues. CDR3 DNA: TGCAGTGCTAGACCCGCAGGTGAGCAGTTCTTC. It specifies CSARPAGEQFF.

The CDR3 DNA reads as TGTGCCAGCAGTTTAAGTCAGGCTGGCGCAGATACGCAGTATTTT. Protein sequence: CASSLSQAGADTQYF. The chain links TRBV12-3 or TRBV12-4 to TRBJ2-3, with D hard to call. V was clipped by 2 bases and J by 4 bases, with 13 bases between them. The CDR3 runs to 15 residues.